These 6 T cell receptor beta chains originate from one sample sequenced in a study of technical replicates of blood from a few donors. Libraries were prepared by immunoSEQ multiplex PCR; TCRdb keeps only in-frame clonotypes and omits some of them. This sample yields approximately 81,000 clones, of which 90% to 96% are seen a single time; 0.35% to 0.45% belongs to the top ten. The sequencing input was T cells isolated from PBMCs. These receptors were obtained from a human donor in good health.

In its sample, this clone was seen once. The chain uses TRBV5-1 and TRBJ1-3; the match to TRBD1 covers 7 bases. Germline CDR1 SGHRS, CDR2 YFSETQ. Trimming removed 0 bases from V and 4 bases from J; junction bases left unmatched: 7. This CDR3 is built from 16 residues. The CDR3 nucleotides read TGCGCCAGCAGCTTGGCCGGGGGACAGCTCGGAAACACCATATATTTT. Protein sequence: CASSLAGGQLGNTIYF. The full variable domain, with the rest looked up from reference TRBV5-1 and TRBJ1-3, is KAGVTQTPRYLIKTRGQQVTLSCSPISGHRSVSWYQQTPGQGLQFLFEYFSETQRNKGNFPGRFSGRQFSNSRSEMNVSTLELGDSALYLCASSLAGGQLGNTIYFGEGSWLTVV.

This clone occurred once. In DNA, the CDR3 is TGTGCCAGCAGTTACTCGCAGTACTCTGGAAACACCATATATTTT. Its translation is CASSYSQYSGNTIYF. The chain uses TRBV6-5 and TRBJ1-3; no reliable D call. Germline CDR1 reads MNHEY; CDR2 reads SVGAGI. The CDR3 runs to 15 residues. V shed 0 bases and J shed 0 bases, with 6 bases lying between them.

The chain has TRBV19 and TRBJ2-2; 7 bases are shared with TRBD2. Germline CDR1 LNHDA, CDR2 SQIVND (reference sequence). The CDR3 spans 17 residues. The J segment lost 0 bases and the V segment lost 7 bases, leaving 11 bases of the junction unmatched. CDR3 amino acids: CASMGREERTNTGELFF. The CDR3, as DNA: TGTGCCAGTATGGGGAGGGAAGAACGGACGAACACCGGGGAGCTGTTTTTT.

This chain links TRBV12-5 with TRBJ1-2, with a tentative D call TRBD1 (6 bases). Germline V CDR1 and CDR2: LGHNT, FRNRAP. The CDR3 runs to 14 residues. The germline V and J ends were trimmed by 2 bases and 8 bases, with 15 bases remaining between them. The CDR3 protein is CASGLLGQMFGYTF. The CDR3 region has the DNA TGTGCTAGTGGTTTGCTGGGACAAATGTTCGGCTACACCTTC.

V gene TRBV18 combines with J gene TRBJ2-5; D might be TRBD1 (6 bases). There are 13 residues in the CDR3. Germline-derived CDR1 and CDR2 are KGHSH and LQKENI. Trimming pared 5 bases from V and 2 bases from J, leaving 9 bases between. DNA for the CDR3: TGTGCCAGCTCATCAGGACAGCAAGAGACCCAGTACTTC. Protein: CASSSGQQETQYF.

J is TRBJ2-1 and V is TRBV6-6; unclear D gene. The CDR3 runs to 12 residues. V was cut by 3 bases and J by 7 bases, with 7 bases left in between. Germline V CDR1 and CDR2: MNHNY, SVGAGI (reference sequence). CDR3 region: CASSYKPNEQFF. The CDR3 DNA reads TGTGCCAGCAGTTATAAGCCGAATGAGCAGTTCTTC.